Sequencing of this T cell receptor (beta chain) was carried out in a study of T cell changes during pregnancy in multiple sclerosis. The method was immunoSEQ multiplex PCR; TCRdb's version includes in-frame clones alone and lacks a portion of them. The sample consists of around 43,000 clones, 80% to 95% of them appearing once. From germline, CDR1 is SNHLY and CDR2 FYNNEI. The CDR3 runs 23 residues. The V and J ends lost 8 bases and 3 bases, in that order; junction bases with no gene match: 26. The source material was CD8+ T cells from peripheral blood mononuclear cells, sampled after pregnancy. The genes are TRBV2 and TRBJ2-2; TRBD2 agrees at 14 bases. The TCR was taken from a female donor with multiple sclerosis, enrolled in a pregnancy study. CDR3 DNA sequence: TGTGCCAGCTGTGGGGACAGGGATTTGGGGACTAGCGGGAGCCTTAGGGACACCGGGGAGCTGTTTTTT. This gives the protein CASCGDRDLGTSGSLRDTGELFF.